This entry concerns a single TCR beta chain. Its target is not known. Only healthy Caucasians were enrolled as donors. This specimen comes from a study of identical twins. General study results and limits: Zero-insertion analyses might be partly confounded by invariant T cells like MAIT and iNKT.

Unique molecular identifiers were present on the cDNA, which also gained a universal primer site by template switching. MiXCR, applied by TCRdb to the 5' RACE reads, yields one record per CDR3 protein. The repertoire holds 250,000 to 300,000 distinct CDR3 sequences, with roughly 9% as singletons. A further study also used this sample, focusing on yellow fever vaccine responses in identical twins.

Sequenced input: CD8+ T cells sorted from blood. The source is a woman between 18 and 29 years old in good health.

The CDR3, as DNA: TGTGCCAGCAGTTACTCATTAGACACGAACACTGAAGCTTTCTTT. Encoded protein: CASSYSLDTNTEAFF. The rearrangement links TRBV6-5 to TRBJ1-1; no definite D call. The CDR3 length is 15 residues. Trimming cost V 0 bases and J 1 base, with 9 bases left between them. Germline CDR1 and CDR2: MNHEY and SVGAGI.